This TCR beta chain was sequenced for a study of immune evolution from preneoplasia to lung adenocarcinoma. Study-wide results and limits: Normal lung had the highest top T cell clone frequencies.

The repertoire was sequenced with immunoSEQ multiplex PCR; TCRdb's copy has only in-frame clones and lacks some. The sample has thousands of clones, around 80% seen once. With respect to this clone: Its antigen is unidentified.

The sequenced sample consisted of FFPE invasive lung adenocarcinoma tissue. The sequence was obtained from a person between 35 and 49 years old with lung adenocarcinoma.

The CDR3 here is CASSSGSSGRWQFF. CDR3 in DNA: TGTGCCAGCAGCTCGGGATCGTCGGGTCGGTGGCAGTTCTTC. The chain couples TRBV5-4 to TRBJ2-1; D possibly corresponds to TRBD2 (5 bases). This CDR3 comprises 14 residues. V lost 3 bases to trimming and J lost 12 bases, with 19 bases between them. Germline CDR1 and CDR2: SGHNT and YYREEE (reference sequence).